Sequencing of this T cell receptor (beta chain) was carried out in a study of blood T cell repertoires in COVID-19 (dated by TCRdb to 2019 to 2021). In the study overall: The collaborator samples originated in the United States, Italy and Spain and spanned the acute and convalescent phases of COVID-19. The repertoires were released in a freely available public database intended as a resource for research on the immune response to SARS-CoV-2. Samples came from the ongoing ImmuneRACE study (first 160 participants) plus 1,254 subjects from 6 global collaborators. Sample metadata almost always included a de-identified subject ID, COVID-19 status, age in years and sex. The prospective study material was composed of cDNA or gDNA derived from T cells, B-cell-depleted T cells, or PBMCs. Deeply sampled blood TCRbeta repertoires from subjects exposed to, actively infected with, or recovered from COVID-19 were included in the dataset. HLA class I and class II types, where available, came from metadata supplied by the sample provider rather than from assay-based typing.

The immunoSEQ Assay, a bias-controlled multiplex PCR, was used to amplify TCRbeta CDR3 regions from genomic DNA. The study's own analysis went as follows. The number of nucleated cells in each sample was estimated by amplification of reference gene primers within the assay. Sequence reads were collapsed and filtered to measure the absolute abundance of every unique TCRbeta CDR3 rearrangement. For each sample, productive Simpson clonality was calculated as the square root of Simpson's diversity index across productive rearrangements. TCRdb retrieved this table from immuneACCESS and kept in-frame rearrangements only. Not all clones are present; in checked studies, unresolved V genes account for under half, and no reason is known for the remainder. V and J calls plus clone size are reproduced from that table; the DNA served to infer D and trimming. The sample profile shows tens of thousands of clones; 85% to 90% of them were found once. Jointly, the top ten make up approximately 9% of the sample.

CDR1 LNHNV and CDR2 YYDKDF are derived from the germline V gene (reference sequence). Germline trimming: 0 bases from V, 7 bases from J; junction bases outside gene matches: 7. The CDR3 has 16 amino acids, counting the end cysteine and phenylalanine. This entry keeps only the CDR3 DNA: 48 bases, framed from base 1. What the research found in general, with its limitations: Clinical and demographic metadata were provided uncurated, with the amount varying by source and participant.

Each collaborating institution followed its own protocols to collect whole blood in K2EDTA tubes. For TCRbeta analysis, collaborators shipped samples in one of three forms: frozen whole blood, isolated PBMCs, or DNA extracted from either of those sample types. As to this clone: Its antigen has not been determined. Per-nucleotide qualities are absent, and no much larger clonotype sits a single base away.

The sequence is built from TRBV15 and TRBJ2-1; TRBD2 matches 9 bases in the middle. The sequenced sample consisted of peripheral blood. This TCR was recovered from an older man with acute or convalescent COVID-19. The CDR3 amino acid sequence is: CATSRDHLAGRNEQFF. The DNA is TGTGCCACCAGCAGAGATCATCTAGCGGGGAGAAATGAGCAGTTCTTC.